Listed below are T cell receptor beta chains from one sample, sequenced in a study of blood T cell repertoires in COVID-19. Clones were read by immunoSEQ multiplex PCR, and TCRdb kept only the in-frame ones, dropping some. The sample has 60,000 or so clones, approximately 89% seen once. The specimen sequenced was peripheral blood. These receptors originate from a woman aged 55 to 70 with active COVID-19. The CDR3 runs from the conserved cysteine through the conserved F or W. The D gene is left open where the match is weak. Not all rows give a size; the values are once, few, many and, for expanded clones, a class.

V,size,J,D,CDR3,DNA
TRBV29-1,-,TRBJ1-3,-,CSVHTGSGNTIYF,TGCAGCGTTCATACAGGGTCTGGAAACACCATATATTTT
TRBV4-1,-,TRBJ2-3,TRBD1,CASSQPTGGVDTQYF,TGCGCCAGCAGCCAACCCACAGGGGGCGTAGATACGCAGTATTTT
TRBV7-6,-,TRBJ2-3,-,CASAKLVLRTDTQYF,TGTGCCAGCGCAAAACTAGTACTTCGCACAGATACGCAGTATTTT
TRBV7-9,-,TRBJ2-1,-,CASTAETRSDEQFF,TGTGCCAGCACGGCCGAGACTAGGAGTGATGAGCAGTTCTTC
TRBV5-4,-,TRBJ2-7,TRBD1,CASSLGGQTYEQYF,TGTGCCAGCAGCTTGGGGGGACAGACCTACGAGCAGTACTTC
TRBV20-1,-,TRBJ2-1,TRBD2,CSGTSHNEQFF,TGCAGTGGGACTAGCCACAATGAGCAGTTCTTC
TRBV7-8,-,TRBJ1-2,-,CASSLGGGRADLYGYTF,TGTGCCAGCAGCTTAGGGGGTGGGAGGGCCGATCTTTATGGCTACACCTTC
TRBV9,-,TRBJ2-2,-,CASSAPSVFANTGELFF,TGTGCCAGCAGCGCCCCTTCAGTGTTCGCGAACACCGGGGAGCTGTTTTTT
TRBV11-2,once,TRBJ2-2,-,CASSLDRTGSNTGELFF,TGTGCCAGCAGCTTAGATCGGACTGGATCAAACACCGGGGAGCTGTTTTTT
TRBV2,-,TRBJ1-1,TRBD1,CASDRGRTEAFF,TGTGCCAGCGACAGGGGGAGAACTGAAGCTTTCTTT
TRBV7-9,-,TRBJ1-2,-,CASSTSGHPRTF,TGTGCCAGCAGCACCTCGGGACACCCGAGGACCTTC
TRBV11-1,-,TRBJ2-3,TRBD2,CASSLSGGGATDTQYF,TGTGCCAGCAGCTTATCAGGCGGGGGGGCAACAGATACGCAGTATTTT
TRBV2,-,TRBJ1-2,TRBD1,CASSAPGGVIYGYTF,TGTGCCAGCAGTGCACCAGGGGGCGTTATATATGGCTACACCTTC
TRBV4-3,-,TRBJ2-7,TRBD1,CASSRQQGAGYYEQYF,TGCGCCAGCAGCCGCCAACAGGGGGCCGGCTACTACGAGCAGTACTTC
TRBV2,-,TRBJ2-5,-,CASPRRGETQYF,TGTGCCAGCCCGAGGCGAGGAGAGACCCAGTACTTC
TRBV6-6,-,TRBJ1-2,TRBD1,CASSQTGVYGYTF,TGTGCCAGCAGCCAAACAGGGGTGTATGGCTACACCTTC
TRBV18,-,TRBJ1-4,-,CASSPPLRGATNEKLFF,TGTGCCAGCTCACCACCGCTCAGGGGTGCAACTAATGAAAAACTGTTTTTT
TRBV6-2/TRBV6-3,-,TRBJ2-7,TRBD1,CASSYSGTGTFYEQYF,TGTGCCAGCAGTTACTCGGGGACAGGGACCTTCTACGAGCAGTACTTC
TRBV21-1,-,TRBJ1-1,-,CATASRDRGAFF,TGTGCCACTGCGTCCCGGGACAGGGGAGCTTTCTTT
TRBV9,once,TRBJ1-5,-,CASSATGSRNQPQHF,TGTGCCAGCAGCGCCACAGGTTCGCGCAATCAGCCCCAGCATTTT
TRBV11-2,-,TRBJ1-3,TRBD1,CASSWGTVSGNTIYF,TGTGCCAGCAGCTGGGGGACAGTCTCTGGAAACACCATATATTTT
TRBV30,-,TRBJ2-5,-,CAWDLGDGWTQYF,TGTGCCTGGGATCTAGGTGACGGTTGGACCCAGTACTTC
TRBV2,-,TRBJ2-3,TRBD2,CASTQGLAGTDTQYF,TGTGCCAGCACCCAAGGACTAGCAGGCACAGATACGCAGTATTTT
TRBV9,-,TRBJ2-2,-,CASSVVLSPNTGELFF,TGTGCCAGCAGCGTAGTTTTGTCTCCGAACACCGGGGAGCTGTTTTTT
TRBV6-1,-,TRBJ2-7,TRBD1,CASSEAPLGQGTNYEQYF,TGTGCCAGCAGTGAAGCTCCTCTGGGACAGGGTACGAACTACGAGCAGTACTTC
TRBV5-1,-,TRBJ2-5,-,CASKTGGFQETQYF,TGCGCCAGCAAAACCGGGGGTTTCCAAGAGACCCAGTACTTC
TRBV6-5,-,TRBJ1-4,TRBD1,CASSYRGQSNEKLFF,TGTGCCAGCAGTTACAGGGGACAGTCTAATGAAAAACTGTTTTTT
TRBV3-1/TRBV3-2,-,TRBJ2-1,-,CASSQGSLSSYNEQFF,TGTGCCAGCAGCCAAGGATCCCTGAGCTCCTACAATGAGCAGTTCTTC
TRBV24-1,-,TRBJ2-1,TRBD1,CATTTGQGGEQFF,TGTGCCACGACGACTGGACAGGGGGGTGAGCAGTTCTTC
TRBV7-3,-,TRBJ1-1,TRBD1,CASSSDREAEAFF,TGTGCCAGCAGCTCCGACAGGGAGGCTGAAGCTTTCTTT
TRBV19,-,TRBJ1-5,-,CASKGRESNQPQHF,TGTGCCAGTAAAGGGAGGGAAAGCAATCAGCCCCAGCATTTT
TRBV16,-,TRBJ1-4,-,CASSQLSAAGEKLFF,TGTGCCAGCAGCCAATTGTCAGCCGCGGGTGAAAAACTGTTTTTT
TRBV6-5,-,TRBJ2-7,-,CASSLSLEGHYEQYF,TGTGCCAGCAGCCTATCCCTCGAGGGCCACTACGAGCAGTACTTC
TRBV5-1,-,TRBJ2-7,-,CASSLRGPAYEQYF,TGCGCCAGCAGCCTACGCGGGCCCGCCTACGAGCAGTACTTC
TRBV6-5,few,TRBJ1-3,TRBD1,CASVRDRGNTIYF,TGTGCCAGCGTCCGGGACAGAGGAAACACCATATATTTT
TRBV2,-,TRBJ2-1,-,CASSVWAGGLEQFF,TGTGCCAGCAGTGTATGGGCAGGGGGACTTGAGCAGTTCTTC
TRBV5-1,-,TRBJ1-2,TRBD1,CASSTQGGDYGYTF,TGCGCCAGCAGCACTCAGGGGGGAGACTATGGCTACACCTTC
TRBV5-1,-,TRBJ2-2,-,CASSFPTGRRDGELFF,TGCGCCAGCAGCTTCCCGACGGGAAGGAGGGACGGGGAGCTGTTTTTT
TRBV6-6,few,TRBJ1-3,TRBD1,CASNRKQGGNTIYF,TGTGCCAGCAATCGTAAACAGGGGGGAAACACCATATATTTT
TRBV27,-,TRBJ1-2,-,CASRKTGNYGYTF,TGTGCCAGCAGAAAAACGGGGAACTATGGCTACACCTTC
TRBV5-1,-,TRBJ1-4,-,CASSLAGNEKLFF,TGCGCCAGCAGCTTGGCGGGTAATGAAAAACTGTTTTTT
TRBV5-6,-,TRBJ1-5,TRBD1,CASSLGPGQPNQPQHF,TGTGCCAGCAGCTTGGGGCCGGGACAGCCGAATCAGCCCCAGCATTTT
TRBV7-9,-,TRBJ1-1,-,CASSLLGRNTEAFF,TGTGCCAGCAGCTTACTCGGGAGGAACACTGAAGCTTTCTTT